This T cell receptor (beta chain) was documented in a study of blood T cell repertoires in COVID-19. Study-level background: Sites in the United States, Italy and Spain provided acute and convalescent COVID-19 samples. PBMCs, B-cell-depleted T cells, or T cells were the source of the cDNA or gDNA that made up the material.

Per the germline V gene, CDR1 is SGHRS and CDR2 is YFSETQ. V lost 4 bases to trimming and J lost 1 base; unmatched junction nucleotides: 6. This CDR3 has 16 residues. In the authors' workflow: It was from reference gene primer amplification that nucleated cell counts were estimated. Sequencing used immunoSEQ multiplex PCR; TCRdb keeps in-frame clones, though not all of them. From that table come the V and J calls and clone size; the DNA was used to work out D and trimming. The sample has over 150,000 clones, approximately 86% seen once. This sequence originates from a woman aged 55-69 years who had recovered from COVID-19. V gene TRBV5-1 combines with J gene TRBJ2-5; 11 bases fit TRBD1. Source material: peripheral blood. The CDR3 spells CASSKDGTGGQETQYF. The CDR3 bases are TGCGCCAGCAGCAAGGACGGGACAGGGGGCCAAGAGACCCAGTACTTC. Filled out from reference TRBV5-1 and TRBJ2-5, the complete variable domain reads KAGVTQTPRYLIKTRGQQVTLSCSPISGHRSVSWYQQTPGQGLQFLFEYFSETQRNKGNFPGRFSGRQFSNSRSEMNVSTLELGDSALYLCASSKDGTGGQETQYFGPGTRLLVL.